One sample yielded the 22 T cell receptor beta chains listed below, sequenced in a study of CD4+ T cells in melanoma. Generated by immunoSEQ multiplex PCR, the TCRdb table keeps only in-frame clones and is missing some. Altogether 12,000 to 15,000 clones are present, less than 65% being singletons, with the ten largest covering 15% to 17%. The sample consisted of cells from a culture (not recorded whether cultured in vitro). Receptor source: a human donor with melanoma.

The V gene is TRBV6-1, the J gene TRBJ2-7; the match to TRBD1 covers 8 bases. This CDR3 spans 15 amino acids. V gave up 6 bases and J gave up 4 bases; unmatched junction bases: 11. Germline CDR1 is MNHNS and CDR2 is SASEGT. CDR3 nucleotides: TGTGCCAGCAGACGGACGACAGGGGAATCGTACGAGCAGTACTTC. Translating gives CASRRTTGESYEQYF.

The genes are TRBV9 and TRBJ2-2; D ambiguous. V was shortened by 6 bases and J by 7 bases, with 13 bases between the two germline ends. The CDR3 extends over 13 amino acids. CDR1 SGDLS and CDR2 YYNGEE come from the germline V gene. The CDR3 coding sequence is TGTGCCAGCACTCTCGACACTGTCGGGGAGCTGTTTTTT. Encoded protein: CASTLDTVGELFF.

The chain links TRBV4-2 to TRBJ2-1, with TRBD2 identical over 10 bases. Germline CDR1 LGHNA, CDR2 YNFKEQ. The CDR3 is 16 residues long. V shed 3 bases and J 5 bases; nucleotides not matched to a gene: 7. The chain's CDR3 is CASSHGSGGADNEQFF. The CDR3 coding sequence is TGTGCCAGCAGCCATGGCAGCGGGGGGGCGGACAATGAGCAGTTCTTC.

In this sample, this clone turned up once. The chain uses TRBV5-1 and TRBJ2-7; weak D call: TRBD2 (5 bases). Germline V lookup: CDR1 SGHRS, CDR2 YFSETQ. Trimming took off 0 bases at V and 6 bases at J, with 13 bases between the two ends. The CDR3 totals 14 residues. This CDR3 reads CASSLEGFRGEQYF. The CDR3 nucleotides read TGCGCCAGCAGCTTGGAAGGGTTTCGGGGCGAGCAGTACTTC.

The V and J genes are TRBV18 and TRBJ1-2; the match to TRBD1 covers 10 bases. CDR3 length: 14 amino acids. Trimming removed 4 bases from V and 5 bases from J; junction bases left unmatched: 4. The germline V gene encodes CDR1 KGHSH and CDR2 LQKENI. The CDR3 loop reads CASSLSDRGYGYTF. The CDR3 nucleotides are TGTGCCAGCTCACTGTCGGACAGGGGGTATGGCTACACCTTC.

This clone was seen a few times. This chain links TRBV2 with TRBJ1-5; tentatively, D is TRBD1 (5 bases). The V gene's germline CDR1 is SNHLY and CDR2 FYNNEI. The CDR3 extends over 14 amino acids. V was shortened by 6 bases and J by 5 bases, with 14 bases between the two germline ends. The CDR3 DNA sequence: TGTGCCAGCAGACAGGACCCGAGTTATCAGCCCCAGCATTTT. Translated: CASRQDPSYQPQHF.

The rearrangement joins TRBV6-6 to TRBJ2-7; a possible D gene is TRBD1 (6 bases). CDR3 length equals 15 residues. The V end lost 2 bases, the J end lost 6 bases, and 17 bases lay between the germline ends. Germline V gene data show CDR1 as MNHNY and CDR2 as SVGAGI (reference sequence). The CDR3 protein is CASSYRRTGIGEQYF. As DNA, the CDR3 is TGTGCCAGCAGTTACCGTCGAACAGGGATCGGCGAGCAGTACTTC.

This chain joins TRBV4-2 and TRBJ2-5; the match to TRBD2 covers 8 bases. CDR3 length: 13 amino acids. V shed 1 base, J shed 10 bases, and the junction held 5 bases outside the gene matches. Per the germline V gene, CDR1 is LGHNA and CDR2 is YNFKEQ. In DNA, the CDR3 is TGTGCCAGCAGCCAAGGGGGACGGGGGGGCCAGTACTTC. This translates into CASSQGGRGGQYF.

The chain recombines TRBV4-1 with TRBJ2-3, with 13 positions matching TRBD2. The CDR3 contains 15 residues. V trimming: 1 base; J trimming: 6 bases; junction bases outside the gene matches: 1. CDR1 and CDR2 from the germline V gene are MGHRA and YSYEKL. CDR3 sequence (DNA): TGCGCCAGCAGCCAAGGGGGACTAGCGGGGGATACGCAGTATTTT. Translation gives CASSQGGLAGDTQYF.

This chain joins TRBV7-9 and TRBJ1-4; 8 bases are shared with TRBD1. From germline, CDR1 is SEHNR and CDR2 FQNEAQ (reference sequence). This CDR3 has 16 amino acids. V gave up 1 base and J gave up 7 bases; unmatched junction bases: 8. CDR3 coding DNA: TGTGCCAGCAGCTTAGTTGCGGACAGGGTGTCTGAAAAACTGTTTTTT. It is translated as CASSLVADRVSEKLFF.

The rearrangement links TRBV5-1 to TRBJ1-1, with D unclear. In germline, CDR1 is SGHRS, CDR2 YFSETQ. The CDR3 extends over 14 amino acids. The V gene lost 0 bases and the J gene lost 1 base, with 7 bases spanning the gap. CDR3 in DNA: TGCGCCAGCAGCTTGGTCACCGAGAACACTGAAGCTTTCTTT. Encoded protein: CASSLVTENTEAFF. The entire variable domain, with the rest obtained from reference TRBV5-1 and TRBJ1-1, is as follows: KAGVTQTPRYLIKTRGQQVTLSCSPISGHRSVSWYQQTPGQGLQFLFEYFSETQRNKGNFPGRFSGRQFSNSRSEMNVSTLELGDSALYLCASSLVTENTEAFFGQGTRLTVV.

The chain uses TRBV5-8 and TRBJ1-5, with 7 bases identical to TRBD1. There are 17 residues in the CDR3. Unmatched junction bases numbered 11, after V lost 2 bases and J lost 3 bases. In germline, CDR1 is SGHTS, CDR2 YDEGEE. This CDR3 reads CASSFYMWQGVNQPQHF. The CDR3 DNA reads TGTGCCAGCAGCTTTTACATGTGGCAGGGGGTCAATCAGCCCCAGCATTTT.

This chain uses TRBV5-1 with TRBJ2-3; TRBD2 might be the D (6 bases). Germline CDR1 reads SGHRS; CDR2 reads YFSETQ. V was shortened by 4 bases and J by 2 bases, with 17 bases between the two germline ends. This CDR3 has 16 residues. The chain's CDR3 is CASSLLGDSFTDTQYF. CDR3 DNA: TGCGCCAGCAGCCTTTTAGGGGACTCTTTCACAGATACGCAGTATTTT.

The rearrangement links TRBV30 to TRBJ2-3, with 7 bases that match TRBD1. The CDR3 length is 14 residues. Germline values: CDR1 GTSNPN, CDR2 SVGIG (reference sequence). V lost 1 base, J lost 1 base, and 2 bases stayed unmatched. CDR3 residues: CAWSAGGGTDTQYF. Written as DNA, the CDR3 is TGTGCCTGGAGTGCAGGGGGAGGCACAGATACGCAGTATTTT.

This clone came up a few times. The chain has TRBV29-1 and TRBJ2-3; perhaps TRBD1 as D (5 bases). Germline V gives CDR1 SQVTM, CDR2 ANQGSEA. The CDR3 loop spans 16 amino acids. The ends were cut back, 6 bases at V and 1 base at J, with 20 bases in the middle. The CDR3 here is CSVLGLPRQRTDTQYF. The CDR3 bases are TGCAGCGTCCTAGGGCTACCGAGACAGCGCACAGATACGCAGTATTTT.

The chain carries TRBV6-5 and TRBJ1-3; D gene unclear. Germline CDR1 and CDR2: MNHEY and SVGAGI. This CDR3 has 14 residues. V dropped 0 bases and J dropped 3 bases, with 6 bases sitting between them. The chain's CDR3 is CASSYSTGGNTIYF. Here the CDR3 DNA reads TGTGCCAGCAGTTACTCGACGGGTGGAAACACCATATATTTT.

V gene TRBV30 combines with J gene TRBJ1-6; no clear D gene. The CDR3 runs 14 residues. Trimming took 2 bases from V and 10 from J, leaving 15 bases between them. Germline V gene sequence: CDR1 GTSNPN, CDR2 SVGIG (reference sequence). As DNA, the CDR3 is TGTGCCTGGAGTTCGGGCCTAGAAGGGTCACCCCTCCACTTT. Protein: CAWSSGLEGSPLHF.

J is TRBJ1-6 and V is TRBV9, with 7 bases aligning to TRBD1. CDR1 SGDLS and CDR2 YYNGEE come from the germline V gene. The J segment lost 7 bases and the V segment lost 0 bases, leaving 4 bases of the junction unmatched. There are 15 residues in the CDR3. The CDR3 loop is CASSVGGQINSPLHF. For the CDR3, the DNA is TGTGCCAGCAGCGTAGGGGGACAGATCAATTCACCCCTCCACTTT.

This clone turned up a few times. The chain carries TRBV5-5 and TRBJ2-2; no clear D gene. Germline V gene data show CDR1 as SGHKS and CDR2 as YYEKEE (reference sequence). This CDR3 contains 18 residues. The V end was cut by 0 bases, the J end by 3 bases, with 18 bases between. CDR3 sequence reads: CASSLAPSARLYTGELFF. The CDR3 DNA reads as TGTGCCAGCAGCTTGGCCCCCTCTGCCAGACTGTACACCGGGGAGCTGTTTTTT.

V is TRBV7-2 and J is TRBJ2-3; the D call may be TRBD1 or TRBD2 (6 bases each). CDR3 size: 14 residues. The germline CDR1 and CDR2 sequences are SGHTA and FQGNSA. V shed 3 bases and J shed 5 bases, with 12 bases lying between them. The CDR3 coding sequence is TGTGCCAGCAGCTTTGGGGGCGGGGTAGATACGCAGTATTTT. Protein sequence: CASSFGGGVDTQYF.

This chain joins TRBV4-2 and TRBJ1-1, with D possibly matching TRBD1 (5 bases). With 1 base removed from V and 5 bases from J, the gap between germline ends came to 14 bases. Germline V gives CDR1 LGHNA, CDR2 YNFKEQ. CDR3 size: 15 residues. The CDR3 coding sequence is TGTGCCAGCAGCCAAGGTGAGGGGATGGGAACTGAAGCTTTCTTT. Residues: CASSQGEGMGTEAFF.

V usage is TRBV5-5 and J usage is TRBJ1-1; D is uncertain. V was clipped by 4 bases and J by 7 bases, with 14 bases between them. Germline CDR1 SGHKS, CDR2 YYEKEE (reference sequence). The CDR3 sequence is 13 residues long. For the CDR3, the DNA is TGTGCCAGCAGCCGCCAACGGACTGTTGAAGCTTTCTTT. It specifies CASSRQRTVEAFF.